This TCR beta chain was identified in a study of tumour-infiltrating T cells in Burkitt lymphoma. Study details: The Burkitt lymphoma cohort spanned all epidemiological subtypes. Productive clonality predicted overall and progression-free survival. Study-level findings and limits: Several public clonotypes were shared across many Burkitt lymphoma patients.

The method was immunoSEQ multiplex PCR; TCRdb's version includes in-frame clones alone and lacks a portion of them. This table holds over 500 clones, approximately 85% found once. On this clone itself: Its antigen is not identified.

Germline V gene data show CDR1 as MNHNS and CDR2 as SASEGT. This CDR3 has 15 residues. V lost 11 bases, J lost 3 bases, and 21 bases lay in between. This receptor was obtained from a human donor with Burkitt lymphoma. The J gene is TRBJ2-3, the V gene TRBV6-1; D ambiguous. The sequenced material came from tumor tissue. The CDR3 sequence: CAALPTLIRTDTQYF. The CDR3 DNA sequence: TGTGCCGCCCTCCCGACCCTAATCAGGACAGATACGCAGTATTTT.